This TCR beta chain was captured in a study of blood T cell repertoires in COVID-19. Looking at the study overall: Material from acute and convalescent COVID-19 was sourced from the United States, Italy and Spain.

Those who participated ranged in age from roughly 18 to 100 years and resided in roughly 26 US areas. Participants had their cohort set by participant-reported clinical history. Germline V gene lookup returns CDR1 SGDLS and CDR2 YYNGEE. J lost 4 bases, V lost 0 bases, and 5 bases had no gene match. CDR3 length equals 16 residues. Authors' data handling: Nucleated cell counts were estimated from reference gene primer amplification. Libraries were prepared by immunoSEQ multiplex PCR; TCRdb keeps only in-frame clonotypes and omits some of them. V and J calls and clone size are copied from that table; D and trimming were computed from the DNA. This sample carries over 200,000 clones, about 89% of them seen once, and the ten largest clones take 1% to 1.5%.

This rearrangement joins TRBV9 to TRBJ2-2; 8 bases line up with TRBD2. Sequenced material: PBMCs or T cells enriched from blood (not recorded which). The sequence was collected from a human donor in a cohort exposed to, infected with or recovered from COVID-19 (not recorded which). The donor label of this sample is uncertain. The CDR3 DNA reads as TGTGCCAGCAGCGTAGCCCCGGGGGGGGGCACCGGGGAGCTGTTTTTT. The encoded protein is CASSVAPGGGTGELFF.